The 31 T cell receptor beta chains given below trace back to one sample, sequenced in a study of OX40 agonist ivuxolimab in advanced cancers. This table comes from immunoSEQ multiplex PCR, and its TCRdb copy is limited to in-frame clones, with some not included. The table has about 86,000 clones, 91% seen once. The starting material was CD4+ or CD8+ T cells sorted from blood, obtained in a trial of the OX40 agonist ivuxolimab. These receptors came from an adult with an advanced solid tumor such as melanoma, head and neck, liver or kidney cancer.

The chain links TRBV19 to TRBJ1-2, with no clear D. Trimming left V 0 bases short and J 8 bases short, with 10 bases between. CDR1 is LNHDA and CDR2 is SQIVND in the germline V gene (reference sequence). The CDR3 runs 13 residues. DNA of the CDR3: TGTGCCAGTAGTATAGATCGTCCGGGGGGCTACACCTTC. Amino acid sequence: CASSIDRPGGYTF.

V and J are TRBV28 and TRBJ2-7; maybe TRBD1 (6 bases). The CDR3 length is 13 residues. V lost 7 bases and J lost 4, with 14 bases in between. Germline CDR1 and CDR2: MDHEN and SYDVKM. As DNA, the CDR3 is TGTGCCAGCAACTTTCAGGGGTGGTACGAGCAGTACTTC. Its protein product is CASNFQGWYEQYF.

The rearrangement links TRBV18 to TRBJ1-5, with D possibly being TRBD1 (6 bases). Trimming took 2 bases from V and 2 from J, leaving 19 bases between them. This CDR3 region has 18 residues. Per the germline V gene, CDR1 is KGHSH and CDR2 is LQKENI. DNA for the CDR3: TGTGCCAGCTCACCAACCCTTTCCAACAGGGCCGGCAATCAGCCCCAGCATTTT. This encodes CASSPTLSNRAGNQPQHF.

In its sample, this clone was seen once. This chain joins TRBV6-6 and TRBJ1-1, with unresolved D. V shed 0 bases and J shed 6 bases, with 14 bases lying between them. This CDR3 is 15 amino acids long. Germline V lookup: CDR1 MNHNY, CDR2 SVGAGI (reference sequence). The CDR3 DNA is TGTGCCAGCAGTTACTCACGAGTTCATTCCGCTGAAGCTTTCTTT. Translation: CASSYSRVHSAEAFF.

The CDR3 coding sequence is TGTGCCAGCAGCTCGACTAGCCCTTCCTACAATGAGCAGTTCTTC. It translates to CASSSTSPSYNEQFF. This chain connects TRBV28 to TRBJ2-1, with TRBD2 matching over 7 bases. With 6 bases clipped from V and 1 base from J, the junction kept 6 bases outside the gene matches. Looked up from germline, CDR1 is MDHEN and CDR2 is SYDVKM. CDR3 size: 15 residues.

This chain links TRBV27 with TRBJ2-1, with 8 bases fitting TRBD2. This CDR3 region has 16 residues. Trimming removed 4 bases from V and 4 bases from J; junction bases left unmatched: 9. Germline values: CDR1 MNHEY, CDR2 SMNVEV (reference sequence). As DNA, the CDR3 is TGTGCCAGCAGTTGGTACTGGACTAGCCGGTACAATGAGCAGTTCTTC. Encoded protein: CASSWYWTSRYNEQFF.

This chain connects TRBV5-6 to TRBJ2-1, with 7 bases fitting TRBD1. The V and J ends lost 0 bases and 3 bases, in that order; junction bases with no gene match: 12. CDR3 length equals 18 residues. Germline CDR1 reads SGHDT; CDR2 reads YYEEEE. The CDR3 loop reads CASSLGPAGGYHYNEQFF. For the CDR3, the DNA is TGTGCCAGCAGCTTGGGTCCGGCAGGGGGTTACCACTACAATGAGCAGTTCTTC.

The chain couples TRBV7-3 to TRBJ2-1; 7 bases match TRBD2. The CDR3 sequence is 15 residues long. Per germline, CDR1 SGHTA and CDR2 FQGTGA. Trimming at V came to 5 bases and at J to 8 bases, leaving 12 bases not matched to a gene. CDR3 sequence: CASSQKRGGGYEQFF. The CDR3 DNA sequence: TGTGCCAGCAGCCAAAAGCGGGGTGGTGGGTATGAGCAGTTCTTC.

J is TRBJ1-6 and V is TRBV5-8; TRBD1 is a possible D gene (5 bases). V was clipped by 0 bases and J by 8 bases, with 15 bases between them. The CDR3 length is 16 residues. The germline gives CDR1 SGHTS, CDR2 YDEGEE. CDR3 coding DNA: TGTGCCAGCAGCTTGGACCCCGAGGGGATTGATTCACCCCTCCACTTT. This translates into CASSLDPEGIDSPLHF.

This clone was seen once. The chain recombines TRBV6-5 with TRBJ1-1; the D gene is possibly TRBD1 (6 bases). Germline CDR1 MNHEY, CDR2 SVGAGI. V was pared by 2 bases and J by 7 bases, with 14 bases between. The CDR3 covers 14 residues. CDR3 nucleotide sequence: TGTGCCAGCAGTTACAGGTTCGGGACAATTGAAGCTTTCTTT. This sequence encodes CASSYRFGTIEAFF.

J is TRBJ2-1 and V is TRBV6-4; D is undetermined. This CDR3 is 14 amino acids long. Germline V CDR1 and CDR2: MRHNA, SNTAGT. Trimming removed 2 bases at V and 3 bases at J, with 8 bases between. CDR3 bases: TGTGCCAGCAGTGACGAATACGGCTACAATGAGCAGTTCTTC. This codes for CASSDEYGYNEQFF.

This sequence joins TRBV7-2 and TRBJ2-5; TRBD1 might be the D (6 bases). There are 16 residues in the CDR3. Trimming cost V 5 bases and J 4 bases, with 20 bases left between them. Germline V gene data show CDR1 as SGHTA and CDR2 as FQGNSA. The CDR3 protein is CASSVTGYWNTETQYF. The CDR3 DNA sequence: TGTGCCAGCAGCGTAACAGGGTACTGGAATACAGAGACCCAGTACTTC. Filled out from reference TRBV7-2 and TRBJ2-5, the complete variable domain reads GAGVSQSPSNKVTEKGKDVELRCDPISGHTALYWYRQSLGQGLEFLIYFQGNSAPDKSGLPSDRFSAERTGGSVSTLTIQRTQQEDSAVYLCASSVTGYWNTETQYFGPGTRLLVL.

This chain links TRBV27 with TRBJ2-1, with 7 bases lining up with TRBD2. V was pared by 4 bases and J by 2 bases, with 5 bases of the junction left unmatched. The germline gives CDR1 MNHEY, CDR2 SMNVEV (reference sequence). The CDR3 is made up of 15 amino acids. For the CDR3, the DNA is TGTGCCAGCAGTTCTAGCGGAGGGACCTACAATGAGCAGTTCTTC. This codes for CASSSSGGTYNEQFF.

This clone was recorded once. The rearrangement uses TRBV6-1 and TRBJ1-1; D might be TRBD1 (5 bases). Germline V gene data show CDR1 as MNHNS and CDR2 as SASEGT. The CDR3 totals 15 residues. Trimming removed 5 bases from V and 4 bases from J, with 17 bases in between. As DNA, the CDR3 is TGTGCCAGCAGTTCCCTGGGGGGGTTGGGCACTGAAGCTTTCTTT. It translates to CASSSLGGLGTEAFF.

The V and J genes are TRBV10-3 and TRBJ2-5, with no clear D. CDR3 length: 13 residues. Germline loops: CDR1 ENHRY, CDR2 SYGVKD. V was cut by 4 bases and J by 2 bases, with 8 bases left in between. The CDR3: CAISVTVQETQYF. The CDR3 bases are TGTGCCATCAGTGTTACCGTACAAGAGACCCAGTACTTC.

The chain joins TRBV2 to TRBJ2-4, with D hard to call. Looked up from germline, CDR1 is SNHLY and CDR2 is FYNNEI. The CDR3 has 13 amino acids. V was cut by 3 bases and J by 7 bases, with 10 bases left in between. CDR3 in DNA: TGTGCCAGCAGTGATCCTGACTTCAACATTCAGTACTTC. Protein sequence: CASSDPDFNIQYF.

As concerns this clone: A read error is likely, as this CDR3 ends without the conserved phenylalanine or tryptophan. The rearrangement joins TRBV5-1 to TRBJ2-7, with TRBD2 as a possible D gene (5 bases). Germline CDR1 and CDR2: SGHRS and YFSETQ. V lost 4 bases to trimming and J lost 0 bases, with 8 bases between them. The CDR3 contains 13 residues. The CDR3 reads CASSKGSSYEQYL. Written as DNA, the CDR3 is TGCGCCAGCAGCAAAGGGAGCTCCTACGAGCAGTACCTC.

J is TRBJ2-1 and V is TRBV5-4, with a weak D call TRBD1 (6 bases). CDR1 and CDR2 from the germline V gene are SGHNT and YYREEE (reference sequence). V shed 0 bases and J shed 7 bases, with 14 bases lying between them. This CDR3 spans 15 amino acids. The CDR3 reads CASSLELWGQNEQFF. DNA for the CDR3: TGTGCCAGCAGCTTGGAACTCTGGGGGCAAAATGAGCAGTTCTTC.

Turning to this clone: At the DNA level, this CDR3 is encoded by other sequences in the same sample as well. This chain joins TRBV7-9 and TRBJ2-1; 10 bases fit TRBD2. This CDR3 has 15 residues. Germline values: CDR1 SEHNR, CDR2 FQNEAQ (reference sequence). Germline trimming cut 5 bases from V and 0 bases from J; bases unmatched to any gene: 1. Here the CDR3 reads CASSASGSSYNEQFF. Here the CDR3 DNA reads TGTGCCAGCAGCGCTAGCGGGAGCTCCTACAATGAGCAGTTCTTC.

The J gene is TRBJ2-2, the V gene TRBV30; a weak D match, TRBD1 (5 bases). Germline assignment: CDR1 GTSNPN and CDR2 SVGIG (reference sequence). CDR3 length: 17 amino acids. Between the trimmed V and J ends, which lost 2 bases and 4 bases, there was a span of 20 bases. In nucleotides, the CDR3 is TGTGCCTGGAGTATTTCTTATCAGGGTTTTAGCACCGGGGAGCTGTTTTTT. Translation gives CAWSISYQGFSTGELFF. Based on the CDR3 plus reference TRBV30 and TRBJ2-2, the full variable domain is SQTIHQWPATLVQPVGSPLSLECTVEGTSNPNLYWYRQAAGRGLQLLFYSVGIGQISSEVPQNLSASRPQDRQFILSSKKLLLSDSGFYLCAWSISYQGFSTGELFFGEGSRLTVL.

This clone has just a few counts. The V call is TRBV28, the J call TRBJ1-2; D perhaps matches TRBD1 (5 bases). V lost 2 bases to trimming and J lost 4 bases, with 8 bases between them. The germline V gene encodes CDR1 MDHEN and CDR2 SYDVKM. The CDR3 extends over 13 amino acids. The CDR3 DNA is TGTGCCAGCAGTTTAGCGGACACCTATGGCTACACCTTC. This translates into CASSLADTYGYTF.

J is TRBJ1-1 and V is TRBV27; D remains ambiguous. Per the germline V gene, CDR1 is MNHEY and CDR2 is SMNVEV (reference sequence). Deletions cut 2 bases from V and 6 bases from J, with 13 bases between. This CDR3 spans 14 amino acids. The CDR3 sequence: CASSLTRPDSEAFF. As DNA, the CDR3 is TGTGCCAGCAGTTTAACAAGGCCCGACTCTGAAGCTTTCTTT.

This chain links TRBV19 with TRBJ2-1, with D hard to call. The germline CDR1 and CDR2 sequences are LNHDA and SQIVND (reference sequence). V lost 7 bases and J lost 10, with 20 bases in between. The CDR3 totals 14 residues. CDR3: CASTEGNRAMEQFF. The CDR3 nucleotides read TGTGCCAGTACCGAAGGAAACCGAGCGATGGAGCAGTTCTTC.

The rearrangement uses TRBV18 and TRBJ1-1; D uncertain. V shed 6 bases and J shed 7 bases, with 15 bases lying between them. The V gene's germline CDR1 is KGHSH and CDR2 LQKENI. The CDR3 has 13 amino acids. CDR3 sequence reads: CASSLTDDIEAFF. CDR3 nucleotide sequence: TGTGCCAGCTCCCTTACAGATGATATTGAAGCTTTCTTT.

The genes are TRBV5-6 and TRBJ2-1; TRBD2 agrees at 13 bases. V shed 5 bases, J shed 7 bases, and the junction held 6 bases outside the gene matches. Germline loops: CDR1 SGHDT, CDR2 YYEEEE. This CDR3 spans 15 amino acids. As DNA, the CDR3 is TGTGCCAGCAGGTTCGGGACTAGCGGGATAAATGAGCAGTTCTTC. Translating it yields CASRFGTSGINEQFF.

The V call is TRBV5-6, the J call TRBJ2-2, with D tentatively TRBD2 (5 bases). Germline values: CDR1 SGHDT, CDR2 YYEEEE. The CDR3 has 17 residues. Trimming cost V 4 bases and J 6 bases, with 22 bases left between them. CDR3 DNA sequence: TGTGCCAGCAGCGCTACCCGGGATCATGGCCGCGCCGGGGAGCTGTTTTTT. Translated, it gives CASSATRDHGRAGELFF.

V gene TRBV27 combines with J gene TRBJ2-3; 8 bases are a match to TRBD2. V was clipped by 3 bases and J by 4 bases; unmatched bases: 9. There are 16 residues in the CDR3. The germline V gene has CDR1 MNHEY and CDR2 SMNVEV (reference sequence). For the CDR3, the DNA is TGTGCCAGCAGTTTCATTGCCGGGAGGGCCCCAGATACGCAGTATTTT. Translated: CASSFIAGRAPDTQYF.

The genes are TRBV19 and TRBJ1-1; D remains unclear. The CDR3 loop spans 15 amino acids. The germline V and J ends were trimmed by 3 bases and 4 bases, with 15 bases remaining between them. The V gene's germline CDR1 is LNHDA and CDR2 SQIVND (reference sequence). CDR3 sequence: CASSMKETWGTEAFF. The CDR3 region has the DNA TGTGCCAGTAGTATGAAGGAAACCTGGGGCACTGAAGCTTTCTTT.

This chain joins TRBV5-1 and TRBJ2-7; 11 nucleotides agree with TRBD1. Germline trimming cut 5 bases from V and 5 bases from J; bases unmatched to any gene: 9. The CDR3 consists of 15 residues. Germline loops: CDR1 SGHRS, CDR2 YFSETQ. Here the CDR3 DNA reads TGCGCCAGCAGGAATCGGACAGGGGGCCCCGACGAGCAGTACTTC. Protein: CASRNRTGGPDEQYF.

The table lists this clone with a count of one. DNA of the CDR3: TGTGCCAGCAGCGGGAGCGGGGTCAATGAGCAGTTCTTC. Its protein is CASSGSGVNEQFF. The chain carries TRBV11-2 and TRBJ2-1; 7 nucleotides agree with TRBD2. The length of the CDR3 is 13 residues. Germline V gives CDR1 SGHAT, CDR2 FQNNGV. V shed 5 bases and J 6 bases; nucleotides not matched to a gene: 4. The variable domain in full, with the rest retrieved from reference TRBV11-2 and TRBJ2-1, is EAGVAQSPRYKIIEKRQSVAFWCNPISGHATLYWYQQILGQGPKLLIQFQNNGVVDDSQLPKDRFSAERLKGVDSTLKIQPAKLEDSAVYLCASSGSGVNEQFFGPGTRLTVL.

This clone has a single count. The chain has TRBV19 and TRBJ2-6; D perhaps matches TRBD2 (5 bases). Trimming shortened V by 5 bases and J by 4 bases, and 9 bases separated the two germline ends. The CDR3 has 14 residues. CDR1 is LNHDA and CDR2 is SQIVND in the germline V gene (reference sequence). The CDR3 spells CASSLSGGANVLTF. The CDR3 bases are TGTGCCAGTAGTCTTTCGGGAGGGGCCAACGTCCTGACTTTC.